Listed below are T cell receptor beta chains from one sample, sequenced in a study of breast tumors, draining lymph nodes, adjacent tissues. Via MiXCR, TCRdb re-called the multiplex PCR reads, giving one row per CDR3 protein. The repertoire consists of about 25,000 distinct CDR3 sequences, with 20% to 25% occurring once and the leading ten covering about 13%. What was sequenced was breast tumor tissue. Every receptor here comes from a female donor with breast cancer. Some clones in this sample may be carry-over from other donors' samples. CDR3s include the opening cysteine and the closing phenylalanine or tryptophan. Fields, in order: V gene, J gene, D gene, clone size, CDR3 length, CDR3 protein, CDR3 DNA. A D gene is named only where the DNA matches it firmly. A clone size is listed for some rows: how often the clone was seen (once, few, many), or a class if it is expanded.

V gene: TRBV20-1
J gene: TRBJ2-3
D gene: .
clone size: many
CDR3 length: 11
CDR3 protein: CSAGQTDTQYF
CDR3 DNA: TGCAGTGCTGGACAGACAGATACGCAGTATTTT

V gene: TRBV5-1
J gene: TRBJ2-5
D gene: .
clone size: medium-sized
CDR3 length: 12
CDR3 protein: CASSLGQETQYF
CDR3 DNA: TGTGCCAGCAGCTTAGGCCAAGAGACCCAGTACTTC

V gene: TRBV28
J gene: TRBJ2-7
D gene: .
clone size: many
CDR3 length: 12
CDR3 protein: CASGSSDYEQYF
CDR3 DNA: TGTGCCAGCGGGAGCTCAGACTACGAGCAGTACTTC

V gene: TRBV12-3/TRBV12-4
J gene: TRBJ2-1
D gene: .
clone size: many
CDR3 length: 13
CDR3 protein: CASSPGSYNEQFF
CDR3 DNA: TGTGCCAGCAGCCCCGGCTCCTACAATGAGCAGTTCTTC

V gene: TRBV2
J gene: TRBJ2-5
D gene: TRBD2
clone size: many
CDR3 length: 15
CDR3 protein: CASRGSLAGEETQYF
CDR3 DNA: TGTGCCAGCAGGGGGAGTCTAGCGGGAGAGGAGACCCAGTACTTC

V gene: TRBV20-1
J gene: TRBJ2-3
D gene: .
clone size: many
CDR3 length: 18
CDR3 protein: CSARDGAGYDLLTDTQYF
CDR3 DNA: TGCAGTGCTAGAGATGGAGCGGGCTACGACCTCCTCACAGATACGCAGTATTTT

V gene: TRBV10-3
J gene: TRBJ1-4
D gene: .
clone size: many
CDR3 length: 17
CDR3 protein: CAISALGRQRGDEKLFF
CDR3 DNA: TGTGCCATCAGTGCACTGGGAAGACAGCGGGGCGATGAAAAACTGTTTTTT

V gene: TRBV10-3
J gene: TRBJ1-2
D gene: TRBD1
clone size: many
CDR3 length: 16
CDR3 protein: CAISAGQGFFSDGYTF
CDR3 DNA: TGTGCCATCAGTGCCGGACAGGGTTTTTTTTCGGATGGCTACACCTTC

V gene: TRBV3-1
J gene: TRBJ2-1
D gene: TRBD1
clone size: .
CDR3 length: 17
CDR3 protein: CASSQEVDRGAYNEQSF
CDR3 DNA: TGTGCCAGCAGCCAAGAGGTTGACAGGGGGGCCTACAATGAGCAGTCCTTC

V gene: TRBV5-1
J gene: TRBJ1-2
D gene: .
clone size: many
CDR3 length: 13
CDR3 protein: CASSLVGNYGYTF
CDR3 DNA: TGCGCCAGCAGCTTGGTAGGGAACTATGGCTACACCTTC

V gene: TRBV11-2
J gene: TRBJ1-1
D gene: .
clone size: .
CDR3 length: 10
CDR3 protein: CASSLGRAFF
CDR3 DNA: TGTGCCAGCAGCTTAGGGAGGGCTTTCTTT

V gene: TRBV28
J gene: TRBJ2-7
D gene: .
clone size: many
CDR3 length: 13
CDR3 protein: CASSSFINGEQYF
CDR3 DNA: TGTGCCAGCAGTTCCTTTATAAACGGCGAGCAGTACTTC

V gene: TRBV6-1
J gene: TRBJ2-1
D gene: .
clone size: many
CDR3 length: 15
CDR3 protein: CASSTGPKDHNEQFF
CDR3 DNA: TGTGCCAGCAGTACCGGGCCCAAGGACCACAATGAGCAGTTCTTC

V gene: TRBV11-3
J gene: TRBJ2-1
D gene: .
clone size: many
CDR3 length: 13
CDR3 protein: CASSLGGYGEQFF
CDR3 DNA: TGTGCCAGCAGCTTAGGAGGGTATGGTGAGCAGTTCTTC

V gene: TRBV5-1
J gene: TRBJ1-2
D gene: .
clone size: many
CDR3 length: 13
CDR3 protein: CASSLGGVEGYTF
CDR3 DNA: TGCGCCAGCAGCTTGGGGGGGGTGGAAGGCTACACCTTC

V gene: TRBV19
J gene: TRBJ1-2
D gene: TRBD1
clone size: many
CDR3 length: 13
CDR3 protein: CASKGQGTRGYTF
CDR3 DNA: TGTGCCAGTAAGGGACAGGGGACGAGGGGCTACACCTTC

V gene: TRBV6-1
J gene: TRBJ2-1
D gene: .
clone size: .
CDR3 length: 11
CDR3 protein: CASSAKGEQFF
CDR3 DNA: TGTGCCAGCAGTGCGAAGGGCGAGCAGTTCTTC

V gene: TRBV20-1
J gene: TRBJ2-1
D gene: TRBD2
clone size: .
CDR3 length: 13
CDR3 protein: CSASPSGRNEQFF
CDR3 DNA: TGCAGTGCTAGTCCTAGCGGGAGGAATGAGCAGTTCTTC

V gene: TRBV28
J gene: TRBJ2-2
D gene: TRBD1
clone size: few
CDR3 length: 18
CDR3 protein: CASSTPEGQGAYSGELFF
CDR3 DNA: TGTGCCAGCAGCACCCCGGAGGGACAGGGGGCTTATTCCGGGGAGCTGTTTTTT

V gene: TRBV6-6
J gene: TRBJ1-1
D gene: .
clone size: .
CDR3 length: 13
CDR3 protein: CASSYGGNTEAFF
CDR3 DNA: TGTGCCAGCAGTTACGGCGGGAACACTGAAGCTTTCTTT

V gene: TRBV6-1
J gene: TRBJ2-7
D gene: TRBD1
clone size: many
CDR3 length: 12
CDR3 protein: CASRDGQGEQYF
CDR3 DNA: TGTGCCAGCAGGGATGGACAGGGCGAGCAGTACTTC

V gene: TRBV9
J gene: TRBJ2-3
D gene: .
clone size: many
CDR3 length: 13
CDR3 protein: CASSQDRPDTQYF
CDR3 DNA: TGTGCCAGCAGCCAGGACAGACCAGATACGCAGTATTTT

V gene: TRBV6-5
J gene: TRBJ2-7
D gene: TRBD2
clone size: .
CDR3 length: 14
CDR3 protein: CASSQPGLGDEQYF
CDR3 DNA: TGTGCCAGCAGTCAACCGGGACTAGGTGACGAGCAGTACTTC

V gene: TRBV5-1
J gene: TRBJ2-2
D gene: .
clone size: .
CDR3 length: 13
CDR3 protein: CASSHPNTGELFF
CDR3 DNA: TGCGCCAGCAGCCACCCGAACACCGGGGAGCTGTTTTTT

V gene: TRBV4-1
J gene: TRBJ1-1
D gene: TRBD1
clone size: .
CDR3 length: 15
CDR3 protein: CASSQVPTGGTEAFF
CDR3 DNA: TGCGCCAGCAGCCAAGTCCCGACAGGGGGCACTGAAGCTTTCTTT

V gene: TRBV28
J gene: TRBJ2-7
D gene: TRBD1
clone size: many
CDR3 length: 13
CDR3 protein: CASSLSDRAQQYF
CDR3 DNA: TGTGCCAGCAGTTTATCAGACAGGGCTCAGCAGTACTTC

V gene: TRBV5-1
J gene: TRBJ2-3
D gene: TRBD1
clone size: many
CDR3 length: 14
CDR3 protein: CASSPDRGTDTQYF
CDR3 DNA: TGCGCCAGCAGCCCAGACAGGGGTACAGATACGCAGTATTTT